What follows describes a single T cell receptor (beta chain). This record belongs to a study of T cell changes during pregnancy in multiple sclerosis. The method was immunoSEQ multiplex PCR; TCRdb's version includes in-frame clones alone and lacks a portion of them. Of some 66,000 clones listed, roughly nine tenths are singletons. The sample in question was CD8+ T cells from peripheral blood mononuclear cells, obtained before pregnancy. The receptor was derived from a female donor with multiple sclerosis, enrolled in a pregnancy study.

The CDR3 DNA sequence: TGTGCCAGCAGCGCCGGTGGAGTGGACACTGAAGCTTTCTTT. Its translation is CASSAGGVDTEAFF. This chain uses TRBV7-9 with TRBJ1-1, with unresolved D. With 5 bases removed from V and 3 bases from J, the gap between germline ends came to 13 bases. CDR1 and CDR2 from the germline V gene are SEHNR and FQNEAQ (reference sequence). The CDR3 extends over 14 amino acids.